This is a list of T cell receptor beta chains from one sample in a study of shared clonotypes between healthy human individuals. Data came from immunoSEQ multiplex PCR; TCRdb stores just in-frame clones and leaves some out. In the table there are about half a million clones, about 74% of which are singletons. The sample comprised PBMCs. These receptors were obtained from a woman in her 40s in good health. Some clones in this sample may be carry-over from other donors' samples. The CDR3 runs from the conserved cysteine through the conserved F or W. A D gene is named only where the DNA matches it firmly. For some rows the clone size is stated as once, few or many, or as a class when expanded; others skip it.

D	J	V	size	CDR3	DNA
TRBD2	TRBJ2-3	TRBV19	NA	CASSPGGTQYF	TGTGCCAGTAGTCCGGGGGGTACGCAGTATTTT
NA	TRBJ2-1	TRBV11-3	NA	CASSSTQNEQFF	TGTGCCAGCAGCTCAACCCAGAATGAGCAGTTCTTC
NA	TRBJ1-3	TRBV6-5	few	CASRPGLTGNTIYF	TGTGCCAGCAGACCCGGTCTGACTGGAAACACCATATATTTT
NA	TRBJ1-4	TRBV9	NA	CASTRDGSDEKLFF	TGTGCCAGCACCCGGGACGGAAGCGATGAAAAACTGTTTTTT
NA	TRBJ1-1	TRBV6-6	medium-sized	CASNPAGNTEAFF	TGTGCCAGCAACCCTGCAGGAAACACTGAAGCTTTCTTT
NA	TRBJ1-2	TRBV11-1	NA	CASSEGNYGYTF	TGTGCCAGCAGTGAGGGTAACTATGGCTACACCTTC
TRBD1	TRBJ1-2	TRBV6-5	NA	CASRPPTGGAYGYTF	TGTGCCAGCAGGCCTCCGACAGGGGGCGCCTATGGCTACACCTTC
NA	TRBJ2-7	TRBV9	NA	CASSVDHSSYEQYF	TGTGCCAGCAGCGTAGACCATAGCTCCTACGAGCAGTACTTC
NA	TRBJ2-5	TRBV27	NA	CASRGGGYQETQYF	TGTGCCAGCAGGGGAGGTGGGTATCAAGAGACCCAGTACTTC
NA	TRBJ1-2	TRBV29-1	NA	CSVGDENYGYTF	TGCAGCGTTGGTGACGAGAACTATGGCTACACCTTC
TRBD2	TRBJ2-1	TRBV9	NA	CASSARGLAGGRSYNEQFF	TGTGCCAGCAGCGCCCGGGGACTAGCGGGAGGGAGGTCCTACAATGAGCAGTTCTTC
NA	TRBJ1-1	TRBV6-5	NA	CASRFRRGNTEAFF	TGTGCCAGCAGATTTCGCAGGGGGAACACTGAAGCTTTCTTT
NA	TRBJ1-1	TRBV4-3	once	CASSQDGLSTEAFF	TGCGCCAGCAGCCAAGATGGGCTGAGCACTGAAGCTTTCTTT
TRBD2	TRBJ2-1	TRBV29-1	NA	CSVTGTNSYNEQFF	TGCAGCGTAACTGGGACTAACTCCTACAATGAGCAGTTCTTC
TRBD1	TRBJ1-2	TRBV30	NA	CAWSDRGRSYGYTF	TGTGCCTGGAGTGACAGGGGGCGCAGCTATGGCTACACCTTC
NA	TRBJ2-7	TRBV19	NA	CASSIGVGPYEQYF	TGTGCCAGTAGTATAGGAGTGGGTCCCTACGAGCAGTACTTC
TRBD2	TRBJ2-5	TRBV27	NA	CASSPGTSGKETQYF	TGTGCCAGCAGCCCGGGGACTAGCGGGAAGGAGACCCAGTACTTC
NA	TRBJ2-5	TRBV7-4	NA	CASSPTGHGQETQYF	TGTGCCAGCAGCCCCACCGGACACGGTCAAGAGACCCAGTACTTC
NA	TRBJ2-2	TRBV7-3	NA	CASSLKGGSNTGELFF	TGTGCCAGCAGCTTAAAAGGCGGTTCGAACACCGGGGAGCTGTTTTTT
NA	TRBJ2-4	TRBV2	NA	CASSEVVGRGIQYF	TGTGCCAGCAGTGAAGTGGTGGGAAGGGGAATTCAGTACTTC
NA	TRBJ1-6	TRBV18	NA	CASSPRRDDSPLHF	TGTGCCAGCTCACCCCGGAGGGATGATTCACCCCTCCACTTT
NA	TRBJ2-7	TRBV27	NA	CASRPPGYAYEQYF	TGTGCCAGCAGACCACCCGGGTATGCCTACGAGCAGTACTTC
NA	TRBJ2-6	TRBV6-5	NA	CASSPQSSGANVLTF	TGTGCCAGCAGTCCCCAGAGCTCTGGGGCCAACGTCCTGACTTTC
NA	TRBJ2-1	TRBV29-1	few	CSVAKDSSNEQFF	TGCAGCGTTGCCAAGGACAGCAGCAATGAGCAGTTCTTC
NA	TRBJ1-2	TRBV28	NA	CASSLRAFSTF	TGTGCCAGCAGTTTAAGAGCCTTCAGCACCTTC
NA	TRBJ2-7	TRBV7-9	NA	CASSLAVRTEGLGSYEQYF	TGTGCCAGCAGCTTAGCGGTGAGAACAGAGGGACTGGGGTCCTACGAGCAGTACTTT
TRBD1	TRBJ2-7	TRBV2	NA	CASRVDRAQIYEQYF	TGTGCCAGCAGGGTCGACAGGGCTCAAATCTACGAGCAGTACTTC
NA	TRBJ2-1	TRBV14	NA	CASSLSLGGAAYNEQFF	TGTGCCAGCAGCCTATCACTAGGGGGAGCCGCCTACAATGAGCAGTTCTTC
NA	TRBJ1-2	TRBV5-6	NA	CASSLDGYGYTF	TGTGCCAGCAGCTTAGATGGATATGGCTACACCTTC
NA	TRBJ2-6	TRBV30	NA	CAWSRGPKSSGANVLTF	TGTGCCTGGAGTAGGGGCCCGAAAAGCTCTGGGGCCAACGTCCTGACTTTC
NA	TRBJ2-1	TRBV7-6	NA	CASSSFGGNLKRTYNEQFF	TGTGCCAGCAGCTCCTTTGGGGGGAACCTCAAAAGGACCTACAATGAGCAGTTCTTC
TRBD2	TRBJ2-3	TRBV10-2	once	CASRGLAGAVGSTDTQYF	TGCGCCAGCAGGGGACTAGCGGGAGCGGTTGGGAGCACAGATACGCAGTATTTT
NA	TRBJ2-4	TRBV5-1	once	CASTRQGGDKNIQYF	TGCGCCAGCACACGACAGGGCGGGGATAAAAACATTCAGTACTTC
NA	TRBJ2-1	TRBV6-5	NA	CASSPLRGSYNEQFF	TGTGCCAGCAGTCCCCTCCGGGGGAGCTACAATGAGCAGTTCTTC
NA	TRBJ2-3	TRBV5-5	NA	CASSLSLGRTDTQYF	TGTGCCAGCAGCTTGTCCCTAGGCCGCACAGATACGCAGTATTTT
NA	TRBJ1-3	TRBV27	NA	CASRQWGEGNTIYF	TGTGCCAGCAGACAGTGGGGGGAGGGAAACACCATATATTTT